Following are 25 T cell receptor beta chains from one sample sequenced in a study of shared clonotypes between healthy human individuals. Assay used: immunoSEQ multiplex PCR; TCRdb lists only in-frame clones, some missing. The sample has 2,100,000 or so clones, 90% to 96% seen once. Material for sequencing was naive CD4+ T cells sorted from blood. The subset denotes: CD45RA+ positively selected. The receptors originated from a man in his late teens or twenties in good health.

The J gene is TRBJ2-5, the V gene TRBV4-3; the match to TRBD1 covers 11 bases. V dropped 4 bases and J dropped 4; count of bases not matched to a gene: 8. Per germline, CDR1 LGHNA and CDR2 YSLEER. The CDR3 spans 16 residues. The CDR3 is CASSRGTGGEGETQYF. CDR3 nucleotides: TGCGCCAGCAGCCGGGGGACAGGGGGAGAGGGAGAGACCCAGTACTTC.

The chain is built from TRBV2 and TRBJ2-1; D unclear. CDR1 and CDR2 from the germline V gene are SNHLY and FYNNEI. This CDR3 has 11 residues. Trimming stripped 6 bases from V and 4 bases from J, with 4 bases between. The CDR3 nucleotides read TGTGCCAGCAGGGAGTACAATGAGCAGTTCTTC. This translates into CASREYNEQFF.

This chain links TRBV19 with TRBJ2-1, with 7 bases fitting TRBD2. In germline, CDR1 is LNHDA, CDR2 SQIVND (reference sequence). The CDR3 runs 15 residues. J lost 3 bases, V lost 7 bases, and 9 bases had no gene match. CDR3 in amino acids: CASKSSGASYNEQFF. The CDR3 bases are TGTGCCAGTAAGTCTAGCGGAGCAAGCTACAATGAGCAGTTCTTC.

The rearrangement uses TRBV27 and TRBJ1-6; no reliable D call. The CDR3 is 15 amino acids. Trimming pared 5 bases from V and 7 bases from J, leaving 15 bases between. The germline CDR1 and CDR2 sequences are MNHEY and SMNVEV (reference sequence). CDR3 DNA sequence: TGTGCCAGCAGTCCCGCCGGGGTGGGGAATTCACCCCTCCACTTT. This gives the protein CASSPAGVGNSPLHF.

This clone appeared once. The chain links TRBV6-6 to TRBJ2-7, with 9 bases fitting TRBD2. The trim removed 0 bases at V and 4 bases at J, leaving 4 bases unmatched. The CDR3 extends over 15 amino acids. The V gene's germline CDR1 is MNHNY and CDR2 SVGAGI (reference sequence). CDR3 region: CASSYSTSGLYEQYF. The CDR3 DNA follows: TGTGCCAGCAGTTACTCAACTAGCGGGTTATACGAGCAGTACTTC.

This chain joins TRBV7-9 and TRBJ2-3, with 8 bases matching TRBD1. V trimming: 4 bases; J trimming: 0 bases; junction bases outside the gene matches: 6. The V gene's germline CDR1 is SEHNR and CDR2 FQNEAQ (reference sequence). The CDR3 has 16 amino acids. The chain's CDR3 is CASSSGGGISTDTQYF. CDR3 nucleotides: TGTGCCAGCAGCTCAGGGGGCGGGATTAGCACAGATACGCAGTATTTT.

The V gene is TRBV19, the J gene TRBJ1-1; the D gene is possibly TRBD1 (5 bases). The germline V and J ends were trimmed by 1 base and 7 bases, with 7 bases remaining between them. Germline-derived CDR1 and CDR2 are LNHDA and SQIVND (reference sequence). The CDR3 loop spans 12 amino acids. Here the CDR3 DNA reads TGTGCCAGTAGTATAGTGGGGGGTGAAGCTTTCTTT. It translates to CASSIVGGEAFF.

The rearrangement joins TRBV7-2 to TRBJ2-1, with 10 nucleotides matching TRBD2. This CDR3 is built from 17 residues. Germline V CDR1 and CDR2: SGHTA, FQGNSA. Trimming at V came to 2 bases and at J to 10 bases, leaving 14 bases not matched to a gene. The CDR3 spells CASSLIALAGVSLEQFF. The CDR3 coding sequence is TGTGCCAGCAGCTTAATCGCCCTAGCGGGAGTATCTCTGGAGCAGTTCTTC.

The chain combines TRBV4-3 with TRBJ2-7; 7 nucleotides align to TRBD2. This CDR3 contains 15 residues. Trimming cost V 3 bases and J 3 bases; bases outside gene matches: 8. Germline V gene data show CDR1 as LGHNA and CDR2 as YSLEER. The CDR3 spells CASSQAPRGDYEQYF. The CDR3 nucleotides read TGCGCCAGCAGCCAGGCCCCCCGGGGGGACTACGAGCAGTACTTC.

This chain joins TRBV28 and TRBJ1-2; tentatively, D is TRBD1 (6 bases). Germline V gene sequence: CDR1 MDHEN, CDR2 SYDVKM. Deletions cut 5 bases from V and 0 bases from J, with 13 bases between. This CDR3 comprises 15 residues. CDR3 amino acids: CASSPGQIANYGYTF. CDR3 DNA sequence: TGTGCCAGCAGTCCAGGACAGATAGCTAACTATGGCTACACCTTC.

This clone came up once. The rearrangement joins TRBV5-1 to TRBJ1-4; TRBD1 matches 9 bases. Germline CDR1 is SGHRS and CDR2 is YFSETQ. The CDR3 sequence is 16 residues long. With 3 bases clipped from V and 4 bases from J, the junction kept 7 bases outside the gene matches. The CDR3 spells CASSSPGTGINEKLFF. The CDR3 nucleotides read TGCGCCAGCAGCTCCCCCGGGACAGGGATTAATGAAAAACTGTTTTTT.

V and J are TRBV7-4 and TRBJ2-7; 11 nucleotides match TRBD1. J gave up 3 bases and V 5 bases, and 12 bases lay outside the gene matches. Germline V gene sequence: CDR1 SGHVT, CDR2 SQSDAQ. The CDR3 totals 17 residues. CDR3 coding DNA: TGTGCCAGCAGCCGTGGGCCCTCGGGACAGGGGGTCTACGAGCAGTACTTC. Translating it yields CASSRGPSGQGVYEQYF.

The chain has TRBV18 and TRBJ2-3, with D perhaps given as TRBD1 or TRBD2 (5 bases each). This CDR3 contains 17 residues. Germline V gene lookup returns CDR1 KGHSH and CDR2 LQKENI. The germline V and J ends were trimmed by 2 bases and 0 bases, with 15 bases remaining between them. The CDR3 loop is CASSPMEQGRSTDTQYF. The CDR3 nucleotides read TGTGCCAGCTCACCAATGGAGCAGGGACGGAGCACAGATACGCAGTATTTT. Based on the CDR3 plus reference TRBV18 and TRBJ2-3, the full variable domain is NAGVMQNPRHLVRRRGQEARLRCSPMKGHSHVYWYRQLPEEGLKFMVYLQKENIIDESGMPKERFSAEFPKEGPSILRIQQVVRGDSAAYFCASSPMEQGRSTDTQYFGPGTRLTVL.

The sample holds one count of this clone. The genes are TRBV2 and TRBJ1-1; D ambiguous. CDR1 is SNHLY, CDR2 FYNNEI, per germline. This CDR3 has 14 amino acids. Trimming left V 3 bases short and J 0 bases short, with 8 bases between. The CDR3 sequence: CASSENNLNTEAFF. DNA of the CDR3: TGTGCCAGCAGTGAGAACAATTTGAACACTGAAGCTTTCTTT.

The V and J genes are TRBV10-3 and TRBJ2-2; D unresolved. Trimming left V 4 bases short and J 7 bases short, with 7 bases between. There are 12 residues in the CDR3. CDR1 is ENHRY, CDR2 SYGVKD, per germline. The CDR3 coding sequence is TGTGCCATCAGTGGGGGTGGCGGGGAGCTGTTTTTT. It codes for CAISGGGGELFF.

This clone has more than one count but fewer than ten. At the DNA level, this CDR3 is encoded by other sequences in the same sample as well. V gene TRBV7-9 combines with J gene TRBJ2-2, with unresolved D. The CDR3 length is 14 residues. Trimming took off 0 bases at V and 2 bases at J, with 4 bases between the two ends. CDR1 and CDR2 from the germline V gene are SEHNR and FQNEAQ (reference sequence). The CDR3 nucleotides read TGTGCCAGCAGCTTAGCGGTAAACACCGGGGAGCTGTTTTTT. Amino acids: CASSLAVNTGELFF.

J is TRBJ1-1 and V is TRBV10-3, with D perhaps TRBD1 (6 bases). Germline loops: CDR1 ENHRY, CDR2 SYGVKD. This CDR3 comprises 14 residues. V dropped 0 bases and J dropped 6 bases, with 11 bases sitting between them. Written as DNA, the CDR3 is TGTGCCATCAGTGAGTCGAACGGGGGCCCTGAAGCTTTCTTT. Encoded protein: CAISESNGGPEAFF.

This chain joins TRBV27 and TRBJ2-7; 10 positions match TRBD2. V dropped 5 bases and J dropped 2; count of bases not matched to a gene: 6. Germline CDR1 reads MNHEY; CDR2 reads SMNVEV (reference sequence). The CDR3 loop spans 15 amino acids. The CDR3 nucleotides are TGTGCCAGCAGTCTAGGACTAGCGGCCGCCTACGAGCAGTACTTC. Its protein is CASSLGLAAAYEQYF.

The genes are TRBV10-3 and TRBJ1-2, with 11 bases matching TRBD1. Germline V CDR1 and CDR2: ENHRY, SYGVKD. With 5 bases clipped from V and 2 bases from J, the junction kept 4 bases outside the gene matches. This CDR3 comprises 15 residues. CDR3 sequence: CAISTDRGRNYGYTF. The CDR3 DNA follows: TGTGCCATCAGTACGGACAGGGGGCGGAACTATGGCTACACCTTC.

The CDR3 protein is CASSVGVGGRKADTQYF. Here the CDR3 DNA reads TGTGCCAGCAGCGTAGGGGTTGGCGGGAGGAAGGCAGATACGCAGTATTTT. The chain couples TRBV9 to TRBJ2-3; the match to TRBD2 covers 8 bases. The germline V gene encodes CDR1 SGDLS and CDR2 YYNGEE. The CDR3 totals 17 residues. Trimming cost V 0 bases and J 4 bases; bases outside gene matches: 10.

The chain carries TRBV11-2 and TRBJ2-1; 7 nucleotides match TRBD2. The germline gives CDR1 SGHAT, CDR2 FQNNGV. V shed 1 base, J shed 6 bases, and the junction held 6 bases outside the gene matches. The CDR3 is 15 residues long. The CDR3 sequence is CASSLGLADVNEQFF. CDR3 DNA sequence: TGTGCCAGCAGCTTAGGGCTAGCGGATGTCAATGAGCAGTTCTTC.

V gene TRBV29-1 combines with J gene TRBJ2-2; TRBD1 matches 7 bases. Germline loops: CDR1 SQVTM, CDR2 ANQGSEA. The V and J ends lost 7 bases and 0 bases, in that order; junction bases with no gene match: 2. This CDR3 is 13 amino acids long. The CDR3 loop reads CSAGTANTGELFF. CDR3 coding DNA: TGCAGCGCTGGGACAGCGAACACCGGGGAGCTGTTTTTT.

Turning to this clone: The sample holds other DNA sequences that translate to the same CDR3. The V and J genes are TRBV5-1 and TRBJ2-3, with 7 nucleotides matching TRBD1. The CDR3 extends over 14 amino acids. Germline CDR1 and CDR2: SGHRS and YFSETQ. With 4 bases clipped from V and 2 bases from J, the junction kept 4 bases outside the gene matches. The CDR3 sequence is CASSIDRVTDTQYF. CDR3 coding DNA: TGCGCCAGCAGCATTGACAGGGTCACAGATACGCAGTATTTT.

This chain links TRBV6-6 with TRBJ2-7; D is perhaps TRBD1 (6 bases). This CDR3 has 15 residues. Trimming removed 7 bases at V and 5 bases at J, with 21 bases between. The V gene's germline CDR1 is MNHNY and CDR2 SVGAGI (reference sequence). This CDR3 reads CASTRPDLGGDEQYF. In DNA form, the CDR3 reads TGTGCCAGCACAAGACCGGACCTTGGGGGCGACGAGCAGTACTTC.

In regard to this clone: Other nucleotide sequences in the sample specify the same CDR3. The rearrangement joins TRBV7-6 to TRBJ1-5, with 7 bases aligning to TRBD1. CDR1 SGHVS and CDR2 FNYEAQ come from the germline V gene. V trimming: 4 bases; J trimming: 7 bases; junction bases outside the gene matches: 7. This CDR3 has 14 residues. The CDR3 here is CASSSGTVNQPQHF. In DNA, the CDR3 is TGTGCCAGCAGCTCCGGGACAGTCAACCAGCCCCAGCATTTT.